What follows are 3 T cell receptor beta chains derived from one specimen sequenced in a study of technical replicates of blood from a few donors. Data came from immunoSEQ multiplex PCR; TCRdb stores just in-frame clones and leaves some out. The sample includes 100,000 or so clones, approximately 94% seen only once; the top ten take about 0.25%. Sequences were obtained from T cells isolated from PBMCs. The source is a human donor in good health.

The rearrangement links TRBV11-2 to TRBJ2-5; a possible D gene is TRBD1 (5 bases). Trimming shortened V by 8 bases and J by 4 bases, and 14 bases separated the two germline ends. CDR3 length: 13 residues. CDR1 SGHAT and CDR2 FQNNGV come from the germline V gene. CDR3: CASGRDSPETQYF. Here the CDR3 DNA reads TGTGCCAGCGGAAGAGACAGTCCAGAGACCCAGTACTTC.

V is TRBV18 and J is TRBJ2-7; D ambiguous. The CDR3 sequence is 12 residues long. V was shortened by 4 bases and J by 3 bases, with 7 bases between the two germline ends. In germline, CDR1 is KGHSH, CDR2 LQKENI. CDR3 coding DNA: TGTGCCAGCTCACAGAGTTTCTACGAGCAGTACTTC. This translates into CASSQSFYEQYF.

This sequence joins TRBV23-1 and TRBJ2-7; 8 bases are a match to TRBD1. TRBV23-1 is an open reading frame, and its role is uncertain. CDR3 length: 14 residues. Trimming cost V 0 bases and J 3 bases; bases outside gene matches: 1. The CDR3 DNA is TGCGCCAGCAGTCAATCTGGGACAGGCTACGAGCAGTACTTC. It yields the protein CASSQSGTGYEQYF.